This T cell receptor beta chain was captured in a study of blood T cell repertoires in COVID-19. Study-level background: The United States, Italy and Spain supplied acute and convalescent COVID-19 samples.

Per the study methods: Reference gene primer amplification in the assay estimated nucleated cell counts. TCRdb keeps only in-frame clones here, not all; method: immunoSEQ multiplex PCR. The V and J calls and clone size are taken from that table; D and trimming were inferred from the DNA. The data show under 450,000 clones, 87% seen once. V dropped 3 bases and J dropped 10; count of bases not matched to a gene: 5. CDR1 is SEHNR and CDR2 is FQNEAQ in the germline V gene (reference sequence). This CDR3 region has 15 residues. Individuals aged roughly 18 to 95 years were recruited from approximately 24 US areas. Cohort 3 donors counted as recovered after two negative PCRs, clearance, or resolved symptoms.

The sample consisted of PBMCs or T cells enriched from blood (not recorded which). The TCR sequence derives from a man aged 25 to 45 who had recovered from COVID-19. This chain links TRBV7-9 with TRBJ1-6; the match to TRBD1 covers 11 bases. CDR3 protein: CASSLGDRGGSPLHF. The CDR3 DNA follows: TGTGCCAGCAGCTTGGGGGACAGGGGGGGCTCACCCCTCCACTTT.